A selection of T cell receptor beta chains follows, all from one sample in a study of shared T cell receptors in the human thymus. Profiled with immunoSEQ multiplex PCR; TCRdb holds only in-frame clones, not every one. The data show about 660,000 clones, 88% seen once. This same sample was also part of a study on human thymus T cells.

The sample was thymocytes. The origin of the receptors is a boy under two years old with a congenital heart defect. Both conserved end residues are part of each CDR3. D genes are given only for firm matches. Part of the rows lack a size; the others show once, few, many or a class for expanded clones.

J	D	V	size	CDR3	DNA
TRBJ2-4	.	TRBV11-2	.	CASSLVLEGNIQYF	TGTGCCAGCAGCTTAGTTCTAGAAGGTAACATTCAGTACTTC
TRBJ2-7	.	TRBV14	once	CASSQAQGRREQYF	TGTGCCAGCAGCCAAGCACAGGGTAGGCGCGAGCAGTACTTC
TRBJ1-4	.	TRBV6-5	.	CATSNRDNEKLFF	TGTGCCACTTCAAACAGGGACAATGAAAAACTGTTTTTT
TRBJ2-1	TRBD2	TRBV2	.	CASRSPLAGVVEQFF	TGTGCCAGCAGGTCGCCACTAGCGGGAGTCGTCGAGCAGTTCTTC
TRBJ2-1	.	TRBV7-2	.	CASSPPLSPNEQFF	TGTGCCAGCAGCCCTCCTTTGTCCCCCAATGAGCAGTTCTTC
TRBJ1-1	TRBD1	TRBV7-9	.	CASSFRQGPEAFF	TGTGCCAGCAGCTTCCGACAGGGGCCTGAAGCTTTCTTT
TRBJ2-7	TRBD1	TRBV7-2	once	CASSLGTGRNYEQYF	TGTGCCAGCAGCTTAGGGACAGGCCGGAACTACGAGCAGTACTTC
TRBJ2-1	.	TRBV27	once	CASSPERPPTYNEQFF	TGTGCCAGCAGTCCGGAGCGTCCCCCCACCTACAATGAGCAGTTCTTC
TRBJ2-2	TRBD2	TRBV6-1	.	CASSASGGRAAGELFF	TGTGCCAGCAGTGCCTCGGGCGGGAGGGCCGCCGGGGAGCTGTTTTTT
TRBJ2-1	TRBD2	TRBV4-1	.	CASSHYSGREKGNEQFF	TGCGCCAGCAGCCATTACTCCGGGAGGGAAAAGGGGAATGAGCAGTTCTTC
TRBJ2-7	.	TRBV6-5	.	CASSIEGQRSYEQYF	TGTGCCAGCAGTATAGAAGGACAAAGATCCTACGAGCAGTACTTC
TRBJ1-1	.	TRBV19	.	CASQRQLSRNTEAFF	TGTGCCAGTCAGAGACAGCTGTCCCGGAACACTGAAGCTTTCTTT
TRBJ2-2	.	TRBV5-6	.	CASSLRGHITGELFF	TGTGCCAGCAGCTTGAGGGGACACATCACCGGGGAGCTGTTTTTT
TRBJ2-7	TRBD1	TRBV29-1	.	CSVVYRGEQYF	TGCAGCGTCGTCTACAGGGGCGAGCAGTACTTC
TRBJ2-2	TRBD1	TRBV6-5	.	CASSYSGGLTGELFF	TGTGCCAGCAGTTACTCAGGGGGCCTCACCGGGGAGCTGTTTTTT
TRBJ2-3	TRBD2	TRBV18	few	CASSPRREEEADTQYF	TGTGCCAGCTCACCACGTCGGGAGGAGGAGGCAGATACGCAGTATTTT
TRBJ2-7	TRBD2	TRBV4-3	.	CASSQGEGLAPSEQYF	TGCGCCAGCAGCCAAGGCGAGGGACTAGCCCCTTCCGAGCAGTACTTC
TRBJ2-2	TRBD2	TRBV30	.	CAWSVRGLADPGELFF	TGTGCCTGGAGTGTACGTGGACTAGCGGACCCCGGGGAGCTGTTTTTT
TRBJ1-2	TRBD1	TRBV10-3	.	CAISASGTDLPYGYTF	TGTGCCATCAGTGCCTCCGGGACAGATCTACCCTATGGCTACACCTTC
TRBJ1-2	.	TRBV27	.	CASSSGVGYTF	TGTGCCAGCAGTTCGGGGGTTGGCTACACCTTC
TRBJ2-5	.	TRBV4-2	.	CASSRRPDPTQYF	TGTGCCAGCAGTAGGAGGCCAGATCCGACCCAGTACTTC
TRBJ2-5	.	TRBV4-3	.	CASSQDWNRPVPHERWETQYF	TGCGCCAGCAGCCAAGATTGGAACAGGCCGGTACCCCACGAGAGGTGGGAGACCCAGTACTTC
TRBJ2-7	.	TRBV27	once	CASSYRQVQTYEQYF	TGTGCCAGCAGTTACAGACAGGTCCAAACCTACGAGCAGTACTTC
TRBJ2-1	.	TRBV7-2	.	CASSSTRHNEQFF	TGTGCCAGCAGCTCGACACGTCACAATGAGCAGTTCTTC
TRBJ1-2	TRBD1	TRBV19	once	CASRGDRSNYGYTF	TGTGCCAGTAGGGGGGACAGATCTAACTATGGCTACACCTTC
TRBJ2-5	TRBD2	TRBV27	.	CASSYSGRGGETQYF	TGTGCCAGCAGTTATAGCGGGAGGGGCGGGGAGACCCAGTACTTC
TRBJ2-3	.	TRBV5-4	.	CASNHAGRTDTQYF	TGTGCCAGCAACCACGCGGGTCGCACAGATACGCAGTATTTT
TRBJ2-2	TRBD2	TRBV28	.	CASSLSPLAGTGELFF	TGTGCCAGCAGTTTATCCCCACTAGCGGGAACCGGGGAGCTGTTTTTT